This T cell receptor (beta chain) was sequenced during a study of Graves' ophthalmopathy and Graves' hyperthyroidism. CDR3 length: 15 amino acids. Germline CDR1 is SQVTM and CDR2 is ANQGSEA. V shed 3 bases, J shed 6 bases, and the junction held 9 bases outside the gene matches. Overall study results and limits: Clonotypes were expanded in thyroid at above 0.001 frequency, and most also appeared in blood.

Amplified material comprised TCR beta CDR3 regions derived from RNA transcripts. Following a first-round RT-PCR that used HTBI primers, a second-round multiplex PCR was carried out. TCRdb called the multiplex PCR reads again in MiXCR, with one record for every CDR3 protein. Here the sample spans 300,000 to 450,000 distinct CDR3 sequences, about a sixth being singletons. In regard to this clonotype: Antigen specificity is unknown.

The chain joins TRBV29-1 to TRBJ2-2, with 8 bases identical to TRBD2. The receptor was isolated from an adult woman with stable Graves' hyperthyroidism. Input material: peripheral blood. The CDR3 DNA reads as TGCAGCGTTGATTCCCCTGGCGGGAGGTCCGGGGAGCTGTTTTTT. This codes for CSVDSPGGRSGELFF.